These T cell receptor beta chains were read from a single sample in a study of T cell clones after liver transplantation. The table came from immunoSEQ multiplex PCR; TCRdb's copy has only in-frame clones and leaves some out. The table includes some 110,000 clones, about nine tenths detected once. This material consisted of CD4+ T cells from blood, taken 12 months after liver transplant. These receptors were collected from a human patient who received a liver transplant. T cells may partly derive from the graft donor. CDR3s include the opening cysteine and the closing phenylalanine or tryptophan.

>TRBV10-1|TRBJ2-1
CASEGTGVHNEQFF
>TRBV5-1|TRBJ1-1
CASSPMEGWGTEAFF
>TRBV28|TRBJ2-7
CASSLPRSGRRGEQYF
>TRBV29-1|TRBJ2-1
CSVFDSLYNEQFF
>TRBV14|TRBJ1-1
CASSQEENQLTEAFF
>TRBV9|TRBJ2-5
CASSPRTSPQETQYF
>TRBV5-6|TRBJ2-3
CASSRTSGRPEGLTDTQYF
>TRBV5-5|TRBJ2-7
CASTLRDILYEQYF
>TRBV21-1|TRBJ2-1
CASRRAGGPELYNEQFF
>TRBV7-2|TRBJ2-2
CASSIGLAAPGELFF
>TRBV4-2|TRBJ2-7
CASSRGDSSNSYEQYF
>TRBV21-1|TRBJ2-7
CASSPGRGALEQYF
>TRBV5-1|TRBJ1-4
CASSLRTGGIEKLFF
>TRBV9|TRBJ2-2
CASSVEAFGAGELFF
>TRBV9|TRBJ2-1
CASSVGSSGDYNEQFF
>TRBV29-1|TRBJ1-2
CSVVSLPEHGYTF
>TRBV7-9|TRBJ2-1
CASSSSVGGQFF
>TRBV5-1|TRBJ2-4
CASSLDLKAKNIQYF
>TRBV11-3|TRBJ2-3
CASSTTASTDTQYF
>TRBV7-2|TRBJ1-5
CASSLAAGSHQPQHF
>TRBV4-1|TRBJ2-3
CASSQEGRSTDTQYF
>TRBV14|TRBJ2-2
CASSRLRAGELFF
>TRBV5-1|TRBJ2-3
CASSPGNDDTQYF
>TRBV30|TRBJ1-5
CAWGGQANQPQHF
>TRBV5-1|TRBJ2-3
CASSLMTSGSTDTQYF
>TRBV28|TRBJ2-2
CASSSGAGGKVGELFF
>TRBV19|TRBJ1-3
CASSQDGVSGNTIYF
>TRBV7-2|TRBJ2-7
CASSRTVAYEQYF
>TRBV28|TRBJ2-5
CASIQGGEETQYF
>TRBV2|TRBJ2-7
CASSQDRGDYEQYF
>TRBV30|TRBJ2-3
CAWNGGITDTQYF
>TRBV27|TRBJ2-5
CASRRGAEETQYF
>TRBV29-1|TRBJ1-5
CSVGGMNNQPQHF
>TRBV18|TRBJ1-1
CASSPIETGATNTEAFF
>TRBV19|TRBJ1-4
CASNGRGYEKLFF
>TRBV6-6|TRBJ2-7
CASSSPWTSGSDEQYF
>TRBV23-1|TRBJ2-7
CASWKAFRGDYEQYF
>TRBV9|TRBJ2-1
CASSGGPPAGGPNEQFF
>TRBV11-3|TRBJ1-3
CASSKRQGANGNTIYF
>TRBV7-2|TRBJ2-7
CASSLARESYEQYF
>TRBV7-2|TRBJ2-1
CASRSTPRVVNEQFF
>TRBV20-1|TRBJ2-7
CSARSTYEQYF
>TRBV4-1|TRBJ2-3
CASSQEGQTKYTQYF
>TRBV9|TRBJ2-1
CASSVGPSGRINEQFF
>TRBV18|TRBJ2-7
CASSPVTGVWVEQYF
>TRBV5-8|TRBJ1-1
CASSLDRDTEAFF
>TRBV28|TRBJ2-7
CASSSLDAYEQYF
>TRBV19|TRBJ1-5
CASSGDRVQPQHF
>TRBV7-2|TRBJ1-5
CASSLGQAQPQHF
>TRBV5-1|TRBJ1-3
CASSLEGEGTIYF
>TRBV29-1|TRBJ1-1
CSVEDRYTEAFF
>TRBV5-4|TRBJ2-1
CASSPVAADYNEQFF
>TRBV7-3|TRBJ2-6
CASSSGQLGSGANVLTF
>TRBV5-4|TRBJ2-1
CASMAPSGFYNEQFF
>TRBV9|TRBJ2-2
CASSVGWTANTGELFF
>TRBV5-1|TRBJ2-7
CASSLASFERDEQYF
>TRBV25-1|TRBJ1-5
CASSDSIGGPNQPQHF
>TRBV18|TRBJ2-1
CASSPKDGEQFF
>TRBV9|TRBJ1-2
CASSPTSRQGGGYTF